The rows below give T cell receptor beta chains drawn from one sample of a study of shared clonotypes between healthy human individuals. Only in-frame clones appear in the TCRdb table, and some are missing; sequencing was by immunoSEQ multiplex PCR. Here the sample spans 2.3 million or so clones, approximately 93% being singletons. Input material: naive CD4+ T cells from PBMCs. The receptors stem from a man younger than 30 in good health. Some clones in this sample may be carry-over from other donors' samples. The CDR3 runs from the conserved cysteine through the conserved F or W. Each record gives: clone size, D gene, J gene, V gene, CDR3 protein, CDR3 DNA. A D gene is named only where the DNA matches it firmly. Not every row has a clone size; where given, it reads once, few, many or a size class.

clone size: NA; D gene: TRBD1; J gene: TRBJ1-5; V gene: TRBV5-1; CDR3 protein: CASSPGQGTGMRNQPQHF; CDR3 DNA: TGCGCCAGCAGCCCTGGACAGGGAACTGGGATGCGCAATCAGCCCCAGCATTTT
clone size: once; D gene: NA; J gene: TRBJ1-5; V gene: TRBV5-5; CDR3 protein: CASSLAPGSLNQPQHF; CDR3 DNA: TGTGCCAGCAGCTTGGCCCCGGGTTCTTTAAATCAGCCCCAGCATTTT
clone size: NA; D gene: TRBD2; J gene: TRBJ2-1; V gene: TRBV6-6; CDR3 protein: CASIPGGGSYNEQFF; CDR3 DNA: TGTGCCAGCATCCCCGGGGGGGGCTCCTACAATGAGCAGTTCTTC
clone size: once; D gene: TRBD2; J gene: TRBJ2-7; V gene: TRBV28; CDR3 protein: CATQPGLAGAVEQYF; CDR3 DNA: TGTGCCACCCAACCGGGACTAGCGGGAGCGGTCGAGCAGTACTTC
clone size: NA; D gene: NA; J gene: TRBJ1-4; V gene: TRBV6-1; CDR3 protein: CASSDPGAYNEKLFF; CDR3 DNA: TGTGCCAGCAGTGATCCAGGGGCCTATAATGAAAAACTGTTTTTT
clone size: NA; D gene: NA; J gene: TRBJ1-2; V gene: TRBV28; CDR3 protein: CASSLQGLRSYGYTF; CDR3 DNA: TGTGCCAGCAGTTTACAGGGCCTAAGGTCCTATGGCTACACCTTC
clone size: NA; D gene: TRBD2; J gene: TRBJ2-2; V gene: TRBV19; CDR3 protein: CASTPRLAGGPAGELFF; CDR3 DNA: TGTGCCAGTACCCCTCGGCTAGCGGGAGGGCCGGCCGGGGAGCTGTTTTTT
clone size: NA; D gene: NA; J gene: TRBJ1-2; V gene: TRBV25-1; CDR3 protein: CATQNGGGGYTF; CDR3 DNA: TGTGCCACCCAAAACGGGGGGGGTGGCTACACCTTC
clone size: NA; D gene: TRBD1; J gene: TRBJ1-5; V gene: TRBV19; CDR3 protein: CASSRTGGGQPQHF; CDR3 DNA: TGTGCCAGTAGCCGTACAGGGGGCGGTCAGCCCCAGCATTTT
clone size: NA; D gene: NA; J gene: TRBJ1-1; V gene: TRBV10-1; CDR3 protein: CASSDRIGTWTEAFF; CDR3 DNA: TGCGCCAGCAGTGACCGAATCGGGACGTGGACTGAAGCTTTCTTT
clone size: few; D gene: NA; J gene: TRBJ1-5; V gene: TRBV9; CDR3 protein: CASGVINQPQHF; CDR3 DNA: TGTGCCAGCGGGGTGATCAATCAGCCCCAGCATTTT
clone size: NA; D gene: NA; J gene: TRBJ2-7; V gene: TRBV21-1; CDR3 protein: CASTQVPITARVHEQYF; CDR3 DNA: TGTGCCAGCACCCAAGTGCCAATAACAGCGAGGGTCCACGAGCAGTACTTC
clone size: NA; D gene: NA; J gene: TRBJ1-1; V gene: TRBV6-5; CDR3 protein: CASSNRGNTEAFF; CDR3 DNA: TGTGCCAGCAGCAACCGGGGGAACACTGAAGCTTTCTTT
clone size: once; D gene: TRBD1; J gene: TRBJ2-7; V gene: TRBV6-1; CDR3 protein: CASSEVAGGGEQYF; CDR3 DNA: TGTGCCAGCAGTGAAGTGGCAGGGGGCGGCGAGCAGTACTTC
clone size: NA; D gene: NA; J gene: TRBJ1-5; V gene: TRBV28; CDR3 protein: CASRSYSQGLFDQPQHF; CDR3 DNA: TGTGCCAGCAGAAGCTATTCCCAGGGTTTGTTCGATCAGCCCCAGCATTTT
clone size: few; D gene: NA; J gene: TRBJ2-3; V gene: TRBV18; CDR3 protein: CASSPPEDTQYF; CDR3 DNA: TGTGCCAGCTCACCCCCGGAGGATACGCAGTATTTT
clone size: once; D gene: NA; J gene: TRBJ2-4; V gene: TRBV19; CDR3 protein: CASTQDGSKNIQYF; CDR3 DNA: TGTGCCAGTACCCAGGACGGATCCAAAAACATTCAGTACTTC
clone size: few; D gene: TRBD1; J gene: TRBJ1-5; V gene: TRBV28; CDR3 protein: CASRGGTDYQPQHF; CDR3 DNA: TGTGCCAGCAGGGGAGGGACAGACTATCAGCCCCAGCATTTT
clone size: NA; D gene: TRBD1; J gene: TRBJ1-1; V gene: TRBV19; CDR3 protein: CASSIVHRGSPQAFF; CDR3 DNA: TGTGCCAGTAGTATAGTGCACAGGGGATCACCTCAAGCTTTCTTT
clone size: NA; D gene: NA; J gene: TRBJ2-1; V gene: TRBV5-1; CDR3 protein: CASSLIATSYNEQFF; CDR3 DNA: TGCGCCAGCAGCTTGATTGCGACAAGCTACAATGAGCAGTTCTTC
clone size: once; D gene: TRBD1; J gene: TRBJ2-7; V gene: TRBV19; CDR3 protein: CASSSRQGTYEQYF; CDR3 DNA: TGTGCCAGTAGTAGCCGACAGGGAACCTACGAGCAGTACTTC
clone size: NA; D gene: NA; J gene: TRBJ1-3; V gene: TRBV28; CDR3 protein: CASRGGNTIYF; CDR3 DNA: TGTGCCAGCAGAGGGGGAAACACCATATATTTT
clone size: NA; D gene: TRBD1; J gene: TRBJ1-1; V gene: TRBV5-1; CDR3 protein: CASSSDRGATEAFF; CDR3 DNA: TGCGCCAGCAGCTCTGACAGGGGTGCAACTGAAGCTTTCTTT
clone size: NA; D gene: TRBD2; J gene: TRBJ2-1; V gene: TRBV11-2; CDR3 protein: CASSPLVAGGAHNEQFF; CDR3 DNA: TGTGCCAGCAGCCCTCTCGTAGCGGGAGGGGCGCACAATGAGCAGTTCTTC
clone size: NA; D gene: NA; J gene: TRBJ1-1; V gene: TRBV6-5; CDR3 protein: CASSYDSESNTEAFF; CDR3 DNA: TGTGCCAGCAGTTACGACTCGGAATCGAACACTGAAGCTTTCTTT
clone size: NA; D gene: NA; J gene: TRBJ1-1; V gene: TRBV2; CDR3 protein: CASSVSSRTEAFF; CDR3 DNA: TGTGCCAGCAGTGTATCATCTCGCACTGAAGCTTTCTTT
clone size: NA; D gene: NA; J gene: TRBJ1-3; V gene: TRBV4-3; CDR3 protein: CASSQGEGNTIYF; CDR3 DNA: TGCGCCAGCAGCCAAGGAGAGGGAAACACCATATATTTT
clone size: NA; D gene: TRBD1; J gene: TRBJ2-5; V gene: TRBV27; CDR3 protein: CASSAKGQLQETQYF; CDR3 DNA: TGTGCCAGCAGTGCGAAGGGACAGCTCCAAGAGACCCAGTACTTC
clone size: NA; D gene: NA; J gene: TRBJ1-5; V gene: TRBV7-9; CDR3 protein: CASSLDFRVGVSNQPQHF; CDR3 DNA: TGTGCCAGCAGCTTGGACTTCAGGGTGGGGGTTAGCAATCAGCCCCAGCATTTT
clone size: NA; D gene: NA; J gene: TRBJ2-7; V gene: TRBV7-2; CDR3 protein: CASSPRGAYEQYF; CDR3 DNA: TGTGCCAGCAGCCCACGTGGGGCGTACGAGCAGTACTTC
clone size: NA; D gene: TRBD2; J gene: TRBJ2-1; V gene: TRBV7-2; CDR3 protein: CASSLAPGLADNEQFF; CDR3 DNA: TGTGCCAGCAGCTTAGCTCCGGGACTAGCGGATAATGAGCAGTTCTTC
clone size: NA; D gene: NA; J gene: TRBJ2-2; V gene: TRBV6-6; CDR3 protein: CASRARGTANTGELFF; CDR3 DNA: TGTGCCAGCAGGGCCCGAGGGACTGCGAACACCGGGGAGCTGTTTTTT
clone size: NA; D gene: TRBD2; J gene: TRBJ2-3; V gene: TRBV4-3; CDR3 protein: CASSQDSPSGSPDTQYF; CDR3 DNA: TGCGCCAGCAGCCAAGATTCCCCTAGCGGGAGTCCAGATACGCAGTATTTT